This TCR beta chain derives from a study of CD8+ T cells in alopecia areata. Study background: Patients in the treated group were given tofacitinib by mouth, 5 to 10 mg twice a day. Overall study results and limits: The presence of one nonresponder keeps the tie between baseline CD8+ expansion and response uncertain. Researchers report lesional scalp, most notably alopecia totalis/universalis, outstripped normal scalp in clonality.

The V gene lost 9 bases and the J gene lost 1 base, with 12 bases spanning the gap. Germline assignment: CDR1 SNHLY and CDR2 FYNNEI. This CDR3 region has 13 residues. RNA, once extracted, was reverse transcribed into cDNA for use as the sequencing template. Here immunoSEQ multiplex PCR was the method, and the copy in TCRdb shows in-frame clones only, minus some. This table has roughly 250,000 clones, 60% appearing once. As for this clone: Its antigen is not known.

Stated treatment: oral pan-JAK inhibitor, 5-10 mg twice daily. V is TRBV2 and J is TRBJ2-5; the D gene is possibly TRBD2 (6 bases). This receptor was taken from a human donor with alopecia areata. Sequencing used CD4+ T cells sorted from blood, obtained around week 54, from a patient treated with tofacitinib. DNA of the CDR3: TGTGCCAGACGTAGTAGCGGCCAAGAGACCCAGTACTTC. Residues: CARRSSGQETQYF.